The 2 T cell receptor beta chains below come from one sample, sequenced in a study of spatial heterogeneity in lung cancer. Time point noted: sample taken at primary tumor resection. TCRdb redid the calling of the 5' RACE reads with MiXCR, one entry per CDR3 protein. The sample has approximately 40,000 distinct CDR3 sequences, under 7.5% seen once; the top ten hold roughly 45%. This specimen consisted of PBMCs, obtained at surgery. All receptors come from a female donor with early-stage non-small cell lung cancer.

This clonotype was recorded at least ten times. The chain links TRBV5-1 to TRBJ1-4; maybe TRBD1 (6 bases). The CDR3 runs 15 residues. Germline-derived CDR1 and CDR2 are SGHRS and YFSETQ. The V gene lost 4 bases and the J gene lost 6 bases, with 16 bases spanning the gap. The CDR3 protein is CASSPGAGDDEKLFF. As DNA, the CDR3 is TGCGCCAGCAGCCCGGGAGCAGGGGATGATGAAAAACTGTTTTTT.

The rearrangement joins TRBV7-7 to TRBJ2-7; 11 bases are shared with TRBD1. The CDR3 spans 13 residues. V shed 3 bases and J 6 bases; nucleotides not matched to a gene: 1. Germline CDR1 and CDR2: SSHAT and FNYEAQ (reference sequence). The CDR3 DNA reads TGTGCCAGCAGCTTGGACAGGGGGCGCGAGCAGTACTTC. This encodes CASSLDRGREQYF.